In its sample, the clone carrying this T cell receptor (beta chain) is medium-sized (0.01 to 0.1%). Trimming removed 4 bases at V and 1 base at J, with 11 bases between. The germline gives CDR1 SGHRS, CDR2 YFSETQ. This CDR3 spans 14 amino acids. The data are from a study of immune reconstitution after stem cell transplant in scleroderma. A single record per CDR3 protein comes from TCRdb applying MiXCR to the RT-PCR reads. The sample contains around 3,500 distinct CDR3 sequences, roughly 5.8% of which appear only once. This material was collected before or after autologous hematopoietic stem cell transplantation (not recorded which). This chain uses TRBV5-1 with TRBJ1-1; D call uncertain. The receptor was isolated from a female donor with systemic sclerosis. CDR3 sequence (DNA): TGCGCCAGCAGCCCTACGACGGCGAACACTGAAGCTTTCTTT. Amino acids: CASSPTTANTEAFF.